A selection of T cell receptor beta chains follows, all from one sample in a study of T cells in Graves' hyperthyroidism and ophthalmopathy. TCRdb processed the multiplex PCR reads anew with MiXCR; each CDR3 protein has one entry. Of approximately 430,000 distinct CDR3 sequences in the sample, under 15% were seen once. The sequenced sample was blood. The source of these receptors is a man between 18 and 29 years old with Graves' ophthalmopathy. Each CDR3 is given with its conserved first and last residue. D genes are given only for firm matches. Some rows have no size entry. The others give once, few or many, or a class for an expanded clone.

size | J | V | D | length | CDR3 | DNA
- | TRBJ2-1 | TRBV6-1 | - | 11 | CASNPGVEQFF | TGTGCCAGCAACCCTGGGGTTGAGCAGTTCTTC
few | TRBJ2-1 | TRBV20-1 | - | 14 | CSVLSPSSYNEQFF | TGCAGTGTACTATCTCCGAGCTCCTACAATGAGCAGTTCTTC
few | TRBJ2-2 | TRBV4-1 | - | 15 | CASSQGQGWTGELFF | TGCGCCAGCAGCCAAGGGCAAGGCTGGACCGGGGAGCTGTTTTTT
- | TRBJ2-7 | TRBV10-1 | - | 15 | CASSDSSRIPYEQYF | TGCGCCAGCAGTGACTCCTCCAGGATACCCTACGAGCAGTACTTC
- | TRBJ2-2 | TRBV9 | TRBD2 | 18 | CASSDTTWGLAGAGELFF | TGTGCCAGCAGCGACACGACTTGGGGACTAGCGGGAGCCGGGGAGCTGTTTTTT
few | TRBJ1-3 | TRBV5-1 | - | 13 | CASSLQHRDTIYF | TGCGCCAGCAGCCTCCAACACAGGGACACCATATATTTT
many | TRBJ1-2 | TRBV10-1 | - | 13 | CASSDGDAEGYTF | TGCGCCAGCAGTGATGGGGACGCCGAGGGCTACACCTTC
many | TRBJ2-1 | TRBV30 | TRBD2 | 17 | CAWSVRWRLAGEDEQFF | TGTGCCTGGAGTGTCCGCTGGAGACTAGCGGGAGAGGATGAGCAGTTCTTC
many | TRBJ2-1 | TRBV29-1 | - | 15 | CSVTGARMADNEQFF | TGCAGCGTTACGGGAGCACGTATGGCGGACAATGAGCAGTTCTTC
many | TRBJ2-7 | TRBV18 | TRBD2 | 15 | CASSRTSGSLYEQYF | TGTGCCAGCTCGCGGACTAGCGGGAGTCTTTACGAGCAGTACTTC
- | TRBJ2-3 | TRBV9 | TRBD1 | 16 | CASSLLRDSSTDTQYF | TGTGCCAGCAGCTTACTCCGGGACAGTAGCACAGATACGCAGTATTTT
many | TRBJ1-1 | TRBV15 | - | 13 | CATSTGGYTEAFF | TGTGCCACCAGCACGGGAGGATACACTGAAGCTTTCTTT
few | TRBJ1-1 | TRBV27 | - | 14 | CASSSTALGSEAFF | TGTGCCAGCAGTTCAACAGCATTAGGGTCAGAAGCTTTCTTT
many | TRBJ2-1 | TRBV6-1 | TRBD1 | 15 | CASSPTGASYNEQFF | TGTGCCAGCAGCCCCACAGGGGCCTCCTACAATGAGCAGTTCTTC
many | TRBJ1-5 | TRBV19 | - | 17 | CASSISTGTTYNQPQHF | TGTGCCAGTAGTATTTCGACCGGGACTACCTACAATCAGCCCCAGCATTTT
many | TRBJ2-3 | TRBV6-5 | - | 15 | CASSYPGSTTDTQYF | TGTGCCAGCAGTTACCCAGGCTCTACCACAGATACGCAGTATTTT
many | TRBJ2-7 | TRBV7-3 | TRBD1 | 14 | CASSPGDRVNEQYF | TGTGCCAGCAGCCCAGGGGACAGGGTCAACGAGCAGTACTTC
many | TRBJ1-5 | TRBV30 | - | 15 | CACSSRRGGNQPQHF | TGTGCCTGTTCGAGCCGGCGGGGTGGCAATCAGCCCCAGCATTTT
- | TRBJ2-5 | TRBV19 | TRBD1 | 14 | CASSMGQLQETQYF | TGTGCCAGTAGTATGGGACAGCTTCAAGAGACCCAGTACTTC
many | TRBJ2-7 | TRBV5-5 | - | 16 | CASSLARGGVLYEQYF | TGTGCCAGCAGCTTGGCTCGCGGAGGGGTCCTCTACGAGCAGTACTTC
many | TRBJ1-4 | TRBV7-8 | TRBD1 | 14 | CASKNRGIGEKLFF | TGTGCCAGCAAAAACAGGGGAATTGGCGAAAAACTGTTTTTT
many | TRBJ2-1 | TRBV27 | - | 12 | CASRGTFNEQFF | TGTGCCAGCAGGGGGACCTTCAATGAGCAGTTCTTC
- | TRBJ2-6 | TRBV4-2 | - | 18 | CASSQEPGGGSGANVLTF | TGTGCCAGCAGCCAAGAACCAGGAGGGGGCTCTGGGGCCAACGTCCTGACTTTC
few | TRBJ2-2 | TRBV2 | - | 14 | CASRPLDSVGELFF | TGTGCCAGCAGGCCCCTGGACTCAGTAGGGGAGCTGTTTTTT
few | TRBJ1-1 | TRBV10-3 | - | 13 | CAISPQENTEAFF | TGTGCCATCAGCCCACAGGAGAACACTGAAGCTTTCTTT
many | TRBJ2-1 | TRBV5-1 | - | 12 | CASSFRINEQFF | TGCGCCAGCAGCTTTCGGATTAATGAGCAGTTCTTC
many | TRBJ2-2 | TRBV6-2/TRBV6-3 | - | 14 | CARGQYSNTGELFF | TGTGCCAGAGGACAGTACTCGAACACCGGGGAGCTGTTTTTT
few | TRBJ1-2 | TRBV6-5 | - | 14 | CASSYSTGARGYTF | TGTGCCAGCAGTTACTCAACCGGGGCTCGGGGCTACACCTTC
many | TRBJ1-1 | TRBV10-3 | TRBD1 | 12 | CATGQGSTEAFF | TGTGCCACCGGACAGGGTAGCACTGAAGCTTTCTTT
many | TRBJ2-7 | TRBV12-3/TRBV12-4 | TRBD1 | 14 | CASSLRGPSYEQYF | TGTGCCAGCAGTTTAAGGGGGCCCTCCTACGAGCAGTACTTC
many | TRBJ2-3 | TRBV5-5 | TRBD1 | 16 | CASSGGTGGAIDTQYF | TGTGCCAGCAGCGGTGGGACAGGGGGCGCGATAGATACGCAGTATTTT
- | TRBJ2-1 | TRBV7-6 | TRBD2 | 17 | CASSSSGGAYSYNEQFF | TGTGCCAGCAGTTCTAGCGGGGGGGCCTACTCCTACAATGAGCAGTTCTTC
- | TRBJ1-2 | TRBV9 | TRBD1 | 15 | CASSVSDRGPYGYTF | TGTGCCAGCAGCGTCTCGGACAGGGGGCCCTATGGCTACACCTTC
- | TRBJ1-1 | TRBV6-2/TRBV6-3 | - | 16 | CASSYTLYGGNSEAFF | TGTGCCAGCAGTTACACCCTGTATGGGGGGAACTCTGAAGCTTTCTTT
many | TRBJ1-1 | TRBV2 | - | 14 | CASSDPRKNTEAFF | TGTGCCAGCAGTGATCCTAGAAAGAACACTGAAGCTTTCTTT
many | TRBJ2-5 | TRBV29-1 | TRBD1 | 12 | CSVAGGSETQYF | TGCAGCGTTGCAGGGGGCAGTGAGACCCAGTACTTC
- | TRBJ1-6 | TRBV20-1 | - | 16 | CSARDDARGYNSPIHF | TGCAGTGCTAGAGATGATGCACGGGGGTATAATTCACCCATACACTTT
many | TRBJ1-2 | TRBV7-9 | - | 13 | CASSLRAGFGYTF | TGTGCCAGCAGCTTAAGGGCAGGGTTTGGCTACACCTTC
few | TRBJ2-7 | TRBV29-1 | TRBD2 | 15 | CSVQRIAGVLDEQYF | TGCAGCGTGCAAAGAATAGCGGGAGTTCTTGACGAGCAGTACTTC
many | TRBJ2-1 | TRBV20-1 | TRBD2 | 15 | CSAISGRGGYNEQFF | TGCAGTGCTATTAGCGGGAGGGGGGGCTACAATGAGCAGTTCTTC
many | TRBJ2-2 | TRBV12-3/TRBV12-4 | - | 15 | CASSLSGVDTGELFF | TGTGCCAGCAGTTTATCGGGGGTGGACACCGGGGAGCTGTTTTTT
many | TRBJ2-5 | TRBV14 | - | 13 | CASSQVQAAAQYF | TGTGCCAGCAGCCAAGTACAGGCTGCGGCCCAGTACTTC
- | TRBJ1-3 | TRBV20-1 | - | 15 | CSATMGLSSGNTIYF | TGCAGTGCTACAATGGGTTTAAGCTCTGGAAACACCATATATTTT
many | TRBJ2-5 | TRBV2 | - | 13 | CASSGTAEETQYF | TGTGCCAGCAGTGGGACAGCAGAAGAGACCCAGTACTTC
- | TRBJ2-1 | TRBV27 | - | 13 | CASSLTDYNEQFF | TGTGCCAGCAGTTTGACTGATTACAATGAGCAGTTCTTC
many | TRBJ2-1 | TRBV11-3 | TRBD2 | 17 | CASSSLAGVGGFNEQFF | TGTGCCAGCAGCTCCCTTGCGGGAGTTGGGGGGTTCAATGAGCAGTTCTTC
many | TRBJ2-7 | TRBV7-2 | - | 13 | CASSPTVAHEQYF | TGTGCCAGCAGCCCGACTGTTGCCCACGAGCAGTACTTC
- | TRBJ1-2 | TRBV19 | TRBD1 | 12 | CASSPTTGAYTF | TGTGCCAGTAGTCCAACGACAGGGGCCTACACCTTC
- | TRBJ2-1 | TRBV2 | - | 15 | CASFDWGRSYNEQFF | TGTGCCAGCTTCGACTGGGGCCGGTCCTACAATGAGCAGTTCTTC
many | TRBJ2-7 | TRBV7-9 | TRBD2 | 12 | CASGGSSYEQYF | TGTGCCAGCGGCGGGAGTTCCTACGAGCAGTACTTC
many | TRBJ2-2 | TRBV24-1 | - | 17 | CATSEAGAPTNTGELFF | TGTGCCACCAGTGAAGCCGGGGCGCCCACGAACACCGGGGAGCTGTTTTTT
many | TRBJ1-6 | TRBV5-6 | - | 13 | CASSLDNNSPLHF | TGTGCCAGCAGCCTGGACAATAATTCACCCCTCCACTTT
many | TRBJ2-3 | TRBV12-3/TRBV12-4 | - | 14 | CASRSGTGPRVQYF | TGTGCCAGCAGGAGCGGGACAGGTCCCCGGGTGCAGTATTTT
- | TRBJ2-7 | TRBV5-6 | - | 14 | CASSVRDHPPEQYF | TGTGCCAGCAGCGTCCGGGACCACCCCCCCGAGCAGTACTTC
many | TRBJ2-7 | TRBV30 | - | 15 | CAWRTFAGPSYEQYF | TGTGCCTGGAGAACCTTTGCGGGACCCTCATACGAGCAGTACTTC
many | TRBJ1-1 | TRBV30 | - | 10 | CAWSNTEAFF | TGTGCCTGGTCAAACACTGAAGCTTTCTTT
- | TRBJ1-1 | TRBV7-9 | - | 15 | CASGLGYLMNTEAFF | TGTGCCAGCGGCTTAGGGTACTTAATGAACACTGAAGCTTTCTTT
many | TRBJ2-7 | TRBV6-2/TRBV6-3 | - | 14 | CASSAPGNSYEQYF | TGTGCCAGCAGTGCGCCGGGTAACTCCTACGAGCAGTACTTC
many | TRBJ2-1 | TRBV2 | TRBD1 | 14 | CASRRGRLNNEQFF | TGTGCCAGCCGCAGGGGGAGACTAAACAATGAGCAGTTCTTC